The clone carrying this T cell receptor beta chain was recorded at least ten times. With TRAV- and TRBV-specific primers, first-strand cDNA was made, covering the alpha and beta chains. TCRs were amplified for roughly 20 PCR cycles with a constant-region primer and V-primer adapter. MiXCR, applied by TCRdb to the reads, yields one record per CDR3 protein. The repertoire consists of around 90,000 distinct CDR3 sequences, with approximately 17% occurring once and the leading ten covering about 5.5%. Noted time point: before trial treatment. These data belong to a study of low-dose radiotherapy and immunotherapy resistance in tumors. The CDR3 spans 17 residues. Germline lookup yields CDR1 LNHDA and CDR2 SQIVND (reference sequence). Trimming took 3 bases from V and 6 from J, leaving 21 bases between them.

This rearrangement joins TRBV19 to TRBJ2-1, with D unresolved. The TCR comes from a male donor with prostate cancer. Material: PBMCs, obtained before treatment. CDR3 sequence reads: CASSITGGRRTPNEQFF. The CDR3 DNA is TGTGCCAGTAGTATCACCGGTGGGCGCCGGACCCCCAATGAGCAGTTCTTC.